Shown below are 18 T cell receptor beta chains from a single sample sequenced in a study of CD8 T cells in ankylosing spondylitis. One entry per CDR3 protein results from TCRdb running MiXCR on the 5' RACE reads. This table holds 100,000 to 150,000 distinct CDR3 sequences, 7% to 10% found once. The sample taken for sequencing was blood, either unsorted or a sorted T cell fraction (not recorded which). The source is a male donor with ankylosing spondylitis or in good health (not recorded which).

This clonotype was found many times. At one boundary the junction diverges from the germline segment, which might be a read error. The rearrangement uses TRBV29-1 and TRBJ2-3; TRBD1 might be the D (5 bases). The CDR3 has 8 amino acids. CDR1 SQVTM and CDR2 ANQGSEA come from the germline V gene. The chain's CDR3 is CSEAGLAF. The CDR3 nucleotides read TGCAGCGAGGCAGGGCTTGCTTTT.

The CDR3 sequence is CSARVERETRSYNEQFF. The DNA for the CDR3 is TGCAGTGCTAGAGTTGAGCGGGAGACCAGATCCTACAATGAGCAGTTCTTC. The chain has TRBV20-1 and TRBJ2-1, with TRBD2 matching 8 bases. Losses at the gene ends were 1 base for V and 1 base for J; bases not matched to a gene: 9. CDR3 size: 17 residues. Germline CDR1 is DFQATT and CDR2 is SNEGSKA (reference sequence).

For this clonotype: A read error may produce the germline difference seen at one junction end. The chain is built from TRBV3-1 and TRBJ1-2, with D tentatively TRBD1 (6 bases). The CDR3 is made up of 17 amino acids. The germline gives CDR1 LGHDT, CDR2 YNNKEL (reference sequence). CDR3 sequence: CATSQENRHRANYGYTF. CDR3 sequence (DNA): TGTGCCACCAGCCAAGAGAACCGGCACAGGGCTAACTATGGCTACACCTTC.

This chain connects TRBV4-1 to TRBJ2-7; a possible D gene is TRBD1 (5 bases). Germline CDR1 reads MGHRA; CDR2 reads YSYEKL. The CDR3 consists of 15 residues. Between the trimmed V and J ends, which lost 0 bases and 2 bases, there was a span of 11 bases. The CDR3 DNA is TGCGCCAGCAGCCAAGATAGGGCAGGGCCCTACGAGCAGTACTTC. Translating gives CASSQDRAGPYEQYF.

This clonotype occurred many times. V usage is TRBV20-1 and J usage is TRBJ2-2, with 8 bases lining up with TRBD2. The V gene end was trimmed by 0 bases and the J gene end by 4 bases; junction bases not matched to a gene: 7. The CDR3 loop spans 16 amino acids. CDR1 DFQATT and CDR2 SNEGSKA come from the germline V gene (reference sequence). The CDR3, as DNA: TGCAGTGCTAGAGACTGGCGGGAGGCGGGCACCGGGGAGCTGTTTTTT. Protein product: CSARDWREAGTGELFF.

V and J are TRBV7-2 and TRBJ1-6; tentative D call: TRBD1 (5 bases). Trimming removed 5 bases from V and 7 bases from J, with 15 bases in between. CDR1 and CDR2 (germline): SGHTA, FQGNSA. This CDR3 comprises 15 residues. DNA for the CDR3: TGTGCCAGCAGCGGGACGGCTTCTGGAAATTCACCCCTCCACTTT. It specifies CASSGTASGNSPLHF.

This clonotype was seen at least ten times. The V call is TRBV11-2, the J call TRBJ2-1, with 15 bases matching TRBD2. The CDR3 has 19 residues. The ends lost 3 bases at V and 0 bases at J; junction bases unmatched: 6. Germline V lookup: CDR1 SGHAT, CDR2 FQNNGV. Written as DNA, the CDR3 is TGTGCCAGCAGCTTTTCGGGGGGACTAGCGGGGGGCTCCTACAATGAGCAGTTCTTC. Protein: CASSFSGGLAGGSYNEQFF.

In the case of this clonotype: The junction does not match germline at one end; this may be a read error. The V call is TRBV7-7, the J call TRBJ2-1; 12 positions match TRBD2. Germline V CDR1 and CDR2: SSHAT, FNYEAQ (reference sequence). The CDR3 has 16 residues. CDR3 loop: CASSLAGGTSYNEQFF. The CDR3 nucleotides read TGTGCCAGCAGCCTAGCGGGAGGGACCTCCTACAATGAGCAGTTCTTC.

The chain combines TRBV4-3 with TRBJ1-2; 8 positions match TRBD1. The CDR3 is 12 residues long. Trimming took 4 bases from V and 8 from J; bases not matched to a gene: 3. CDR1 is LGHNA, CDR2 YSLEER, per germline. DNA for the CDR3: TGCGCCAGCAGCCTCGGACAGGGAGGCTACACCTTC. This gives the protein CASSLGQGGYTF.

This clonotype was picked up many times. The chain couples TRBV7-8 to TRBJ2-7, with TRBD1 matching over 10 bases. V shed 1 base and J 7 bases; nucleotides not matched to a gene: 4. CDR1 SGHVS and CDR2 FQNEAQ come from the germline V gene. This CDR3 region has 14 residues. CDR3 amino acids: CASSLGRTGGEQYF. CDR3 coding DNA: TGTGCCAGCAGCTTAGGGCGGACAGGGGGAGAGCAGTACTTC.

This clonotype was seen ten or more times. The J gene is TRBJ2-7, the V gene TRBV12-3 or TRBV12-4, with TRBD2 as a possible D gene (6 bases). Trimming took 2 bases from V and 4 from J, leaving 12 bases between them. This CDR3 has 14 residues. The CDR3 coding sequence is TGTGCCAGCAGTTTACACGGGAGTGGGTACGAGCAGTACTTC. Translation gives CASSLHGSGYEQYF.

This clonotype was counted many times. The chain is built from TRBV15 and TRBJ1-4; 10 positions match TRBD1. The CDR3 spans 17 residues. Germline CDR1 reads LNHNV; CDR2 reads YYDKDF (reference sequence). The V segment lost 2 bases and the J segment 0 bases; nucleotides outside the gene matches: 3. This CDR3 is CATSRRDRGSTNEKLFF. In nucleotides, the CDR3 is TGTGCCACCAGCAGAAGGGACAGGGGTTCAACTAATGAAAAACTGTTTTTT.

This clonotype was seen a few times. The V call is TRBV6-2 or TRBV6-3, the J call TRBJ1-2; D call uncertain. The ends were cut back, 0 bases at V and 4 bases at J, with 12 bases in the middle. Germline CDR1 and CDR2: MNHEY and SVGEGT. This CDR3 contains 15 residues. The CDR3: CASSYSKQKIYGYTF. In nucleotides, the CDR3 is TGTGCCAGCAGTTACTCGAAACAGAAAATCTATGGCTACACCTTC.

There are a few counts of this clonotype. The chain carries TRBV7-2 and TRBJ2-7, with a possible D match to TRBD1 (7 bases). The CDR3 extends over 13 amino acids. Germline V gene data show CDR1 as SGHTA and CDR2 as FQGNSA. Between the trimmed V and J ends, which lost 2 bases and 3 bases, there was a span of 8 bases. In DNA, the CDR3 is TGTGCCAGCAGCTTACAGGGGGGCTACGAGCAGTACTTC. It encodes CASSLQGGYEQYF.

The chain couples TRBV20-1 to TRBJ2-7; possible D gene TRBD2, 5 bases. The CDR3 contains 14 residues. Trimming took off 6 bases at V and 3 bases at J, with 18 bases between the two ends. Germline CDR1 and CDR2: DFQATT and SNEGSKA (reference sequence). The CDR3 sequence is CSAGIAGAVYEQYF. CDR3 coding DNA: TGCAGTGCCGGGATTGCAGGCGCGGTCTACGAGCAGTACTTC.

This clonotype was found a few times. V is TRBV4-2 and J is TRBJ1-1; D is undetermined. V lost 1 base, J lost 5 bases, and 8 bases lay in between. CDR3 size: 13 residues. Germline loops: CDR1 LGHNA, CDR2 YNFKEQ. The CDR3 region is CASSQARRTEAFF. The CDR3 DNA reads as TGTGCCAGCAGCCAAGCCCGTCGGACTGAAGCTTTCTTT.

This clonotype came up many times. This chain connects TRBV29-1 to TRBJ2-3, with D hard to call. The length of the CDR3 is 13 residues. Germline CDR1 and CDR2: SQVTM and ANQGSEA. Trimming took off 7 bases at V and 0 bases at J, with 11 bases between the two ends. CDR3 sequence (DNA): TGCAGCGGACAAGGCGGTAGCACAGATACGCAGTATTTT. Translating gives CSGQGGSTDTQYF.

This clonotype was seen repeatedly, ten times or more. V gene TRBV6-2 or TRBV6-3 combines with J gene TRBJ2-1, with 9 bases lining up with TRBD2. Germline assignment: CDR1 MNHEY and CDR2 SVGEGT. This CDR3 has 15 residues. V was clipped by 6 bases and J by 2 bases; unmatched bases: 5. The CDR3 region is CASSLAGVAYNEQFF. The CDR3, as DNA: TGTGCCAGCAGCTTAGCGGGAGTAGCCTACAATGAGCAGTTCTTC.